These 19 T cell receptor beta chains were all obtained from the same sample, sequenced in a study of blood T cells in healthy people across ages. Next came a second PCR, run for roughly 6 to 11 cycles, which used a sample-barcoded 5' primer along with a J-beta primer mix. From the 5' RACE reads, TCRdb called clonotypes with MiXCR, one entry per CDR3 protein. The sample records 850,000 to 1,000,000 distinct CDR3 sequences, roughly 50% being singletons. The sequencing sample was made of blood. The receptor set was obtained from a man in his thirties or forties in good health.

V and J are TRBV29-1 and TRBJ2-7; 9 positions agree with TRBD1. Trimming took 7 bases from V and 1 from J; bases not matched to a gene: 5. The CDR3 has 13 amino acids. The V gene's germline CDR1 is SQVTM and CDR2 ANQGSEA. The CDR3 sequence: CSARQGGSYEQYF. The DNA of the CDR3 is TGCAGCGCTAGACAGGGGGGTTCCTACGAGCAGTACTTC.

This clonotype was counted a few times. The rearrangement links TRBV4-1 to TRBJ1-2; D uncertain. CDR1 is MGHRA and CDR2 is YSYEKL in the germline V gene. The CDR3 loop spans 13 amino acids. V lost 4 bases and J lost 3, with 9 bases in between. The CDR3 nucleotides are TGCGCCAGCAGCCCAGACAAGTACTATGGCTACACCTTC. This sequence encodes CASSPDKYYGYTF.

This clonotype has a handful of counts. A much larger clone lies one base from this, so it may be a read error. The chain carries TRBV25-1 and TRBJ1-1; no reliable D call. The CDR3 is made up of 13 amino acids. The V end lost 3 bases, the J end lost 7 bases, and 12 bases lay between the germline ends. The V gene's germline CDR1 is MGHDK and CDR2 SYGVNS. CDR3 coding DNA: TGTGCCAGCAGTGACCCAGGACGGCGTGAAGCTTTCTTT. Its translation is CASSDPGRREAFF.

This clonotype was picked up a small number of times. The V and J genes are TRBV12-3 or TRBV12-4 and TRBJ2-7; TRBD1 matches at 9 bases. The CDR3 loop spans 14 amino acids. V shed 4 bases and J 3 bases; nucleotides not matched to a gene: 4. This CDR3 reads CASSSTGGDYEQYF. The CDR3 DNA follows: TGTGCCAGCAGTTCGACAGGGGGAGACTACGAGCAGTACTTC.

This clonotype was counted between two and nine times. At one of its ends the junction is not consistent with the germline gene, which may arise from a read error. The chain employs TRBV12-3 or TRBV12-4 and TRBJ2-1; a weak D match, TRBD2 (5 bases). The CDR3 runs 14 residues. DNA for the CDR3: TGTGCAAGCATGGAGGCCCCCAACTACAATGAGCAGTTCTTC. It codes for CASMEAPNYNEQFF.

In this sample, this clonotype turned up many times. The chain links TRBV29-1 to TRBJ2-3, with no clear D. Germline V gene lookup returns CDR1 SQVTM and CDR2 ANQGSEA. Trimming cost V 7 bases and J 5 bases, with 16 bases left between them. The CDR3 sequence is 13 residues long. The CDR3 region is CSAEGLLEDTQYF. CDR3 nucleotide sequence: TGCAGCGCCGAAGGGCTGCTTGAAGATACGCAGTATTTT.

V usage is TRBV20-1 and J usage is TRBJ2-7; D is perhaps TRBD2 (6 bases). Germline CDR1 reads DFQATT; CDR2 reads SNEGSKA (reference sequence). The CDR3 runs 11 residues. Trimming shortened V by 1 base and J by 7 bases, and 8 bases separated the two germline ends. The CDR3 coding sequence is TGCAGTGCTAGAGGCGGGATTGAGCAGTACTTC. This sequence encodes CSARGGIEQYF.

This sequence joins TRBV9 and TRBJ2-1; 9 bases are shared with TRBD1. Per the germline V gene, CDR1 is SGDLS and CDR2 is YYNGEE. J lost 0 bases, V lost 3 bases, and 10 bases had no gene match. The CDR3 sequence is 18 residues long. The CDR3, as DNA: TGTGCCAGCAGCGCCGGGACAGGGCCCCAGAGCTCCTACAATGAGCAGTTCTTC. Its protein product is CASSAGTGPQSSYNEQFF. Supplemented by reference TRBV9 and TRBJ2-1, the full variable domain reads DSGVTQTPKHLITATGQRVTLRCSPRSGDLSVYWYQQSLDQGLQFLIQYYNGEERAKGNILERFSAQQFPDLHSELNLSSLELGDSALYFCASSAGTGPQSSYNEQFFGPGTRLTVL.

This clonotype was counted between two and nine times. The chain has TRBV5-1 and TRBJ2-1, with D perhaps matching TRBD1 (7 bases). CDR1 is SGHRS, CDR2 YFSETQ, per germline. The CDR3 contains 15 residues. V was pared by 6 bases and J by 3 bases, with 16 bases between. This chain's CDR3 is CASTPGGTDYNEQFF. CDR3 bases: TGCGCCAGCACCCCCGGCGGGACAGACTACAATGAGCAGTTCTTC.

V and J are TRBV3-1 and TRBJ2-3; D gene ambiguous. The V gene lost 1 base and the J gene lost 0 bases, with 5 bases spanning the gap. The CDR3 contains 14 residues. Germline CDR1 reads LGHDT; CDR2 reads YNNKEL (reference sequence). The CDR3 DNA reads TGTGCCAGCAGCCAAGGAAGTAGCACAGATACGCAGTATTTT. This sequence encodes CASSQGSSTDTQYF.

There are a few counts of this clonotype. This sequence joins TRBV30 and TRBJ2-1; 10 bases line up with TRBD2. J gave up 6 bases and V 1 base, and 3 bases lay outside the gene matches. The CDR3 spans 14 residues. Germline V CDR1 and CDR2: GTSNPN, SVGIG (reference sequence). CDR3 in amino acids: CAWSAGLAVNEQFF. CDR3 in DNA: TGTGCCTGGAGTGCCGGACTAGCGGTCAATGAGCAGTTCTTC.

The chain uses TRBV30 and TRBJ2-1; 13 nucleotides line up with TRBD2. The CDR3 runs 15 residues. The germline V gene has CDR1 GTSNPN and CDR2 SVGIG (reference sequence). V gave up 8 bases and J gave up 4 bases; unmatched junction bases: 8. CDR3 residues: CAGDELAGGYNEQFF. The CDR3 bases are TGTGCCGGCGACGAACTAGCGGGGGGGTACAATGAGCAGTTCTTC. Using reference TRBV30 and TRBJ2-1 for the parts outside the CDR3, the full variable domain is SQTIHQWPATLVQPVGSPLSLECTVEGTSNPNLYWYRQAAGRGLQLLFYSVGIGQISSEVPQNLSASRPQDRQFILSSKKLLLSDSGFYLCAGDELAGGYNEQFFGPGTRLTVL.

This chain uses TRBV11-2 with TRBJ2-2; 8 bases line up with TRBD1. The CDR3 contains 17 residues. Germline CDR1 is SGHAT and CDR2 is FQNNGV. V lost 3 bases to trimming and J lost 8 bases; unmatched junction nucleotides: 14. CDR3 sequence reads: CASSFGQGSVYAGELFF. The CDR3 coding sequence is TGTGCCAGCAGCTTCGGACAGGGTTCGGTCTATGCGGGGGAGCTGTTTTTT.

This clonotype has only a few counts. The V gene is TRBV3-1, the J gene TRBJ1-4; no clear D. Germline loops: CDR1 LGHDT, CDR2 YNNKEL (reference sequence). The CDR3 totals 13 residues. V lost 6 bases to trimming and J lost 0 bases, with 5 bases between them. CDR3 region: CASRTATNEKLFF. The CDR3 DNA sequence: TGTGCCAGCAGGACTGCAACTAATGAAAAACTGTTTTTT.

The rearrangement links TRBV5-1 to TRBJ1-4; maybe TRBD1 (6 bases). The CDR3 is 17 amino acids. The V end lost 0 bases, the J end lost 0 bases, and 12 bases lay between the germline ends. Germline CDR1 and CDR2: SGHRS and YFSETQ. The DNA for the CDR3 is TGCGCCAGCAGCTTGGGCAGGGGACCCTCAACTAATGAAAAACTGTTTTTT. This sequence encodes CASSLGRGPSTNEKLFF.

The V gene is TRBV9, the J gene TRBJ2-5, with TRBD1 identical over 9 bases. The DNA end is a closer match to TRBJ2-4, so the J assignment may be wrong. The length of the CDR3 is 17 residues. Per the germline V gene, CDR1 is SGDLS and CDR2 is YYNGEE. CDR3 sequence reads: CASRPVQGARAKNIQYF. Here the CDR3 DNA reads TGTGCCAGCAGGCCGGTACAGGGGGCGAGGGCCAAAAACATTCAGTACTTC.

There are a few counts of this clonotype. The chain joins TRBV7-2 to TRBJ1-4; 8 bases agree with TRBD1. Germline V gives CDR1 SGHTA, CDR2 FQGNSA. The CDR3 totals 16 residues. Unmatched junction bases numbered 9, after V lost 1 base and J lost 8 bases. For the CDR3, the DNA is TGTGCCAGCAGCTTAGTTCCGACAGGGGTCTGGGAAAAACTGTTTTTT. Translated, it gives CASSLVPTGVWEKLFF.

The sample holds a few counts of this clonotype. The V and J genes are TRBV12-3 or TRBV12-4 and TRBJ2-5; a possible D gene is TRBD2 (5 bases). V was shortened by 3 bases and J by 2 bases, with 13 bases between the two germline ends. CDR3 length: 15 amino acids. CDR3 residues: CASSFSAGPQETQYF. In nucleotides, the CDR3 is TGTGCCAGCAGTTTTTCCGCGGGCCCGCAAGAGACCCAGTACTTC.

Here the CDR3 reads CASRPPGDYGYTF. CDR3 sequence (DNA): TGTGCCAGCAGGCCACCCGGGGACTATGGCTACACCTTC. V is TRBV12-3 or TRBV12-4 and J is TRBJ1-2; D gene uncertain. The CDR3 is 13 amino acids. Trimming took off 6 bases at V and 3 bases at J, with 11 bases between the two ends.